Given below is one T cell receptor beta chain in context. Its antigen is still unknown. Trimming took 3 bases from V and 3 from J; bases not matched to a gene: 18. This CDR3 comprises 19 residues. CDR1 and CDR2 (germline): MNHNS, SASEGT. Assay: immunoSEQ multiplex PCR; the TCRdb copy retains only in-frame clones and omits some. This sample yields 280,000 or so clones, of which roughly 90% are seen a single time; approximately 0.94% belongs to the top ten. The sample comes from a study of cytomegalovirus exposure and HLA in healthy donors. Study overall: A subsequent analysis stated that the 120 validation repertoires were run on the same platform as the roughly 700 first-cohort repertoires.

Study-level results: A subsequent analysis found that TCR clusters from the first cohort also tended to co-occur in the 120 or so validation repertoires, with approximately 95% of cluster scores above 0.

The TCR originated in a young woman in good health and CMV-seronegative. The V gene is TRBV6-1, the J gene TRBJ2-7; 9 bases fit TRBD2. The sequenced sample was PBMCs. Written as DNA, the CDR3 is TGTGCCAGCAGTGAGCGCAGGGAGTTTTATAGCGGGAGTGGCTACGAGCAGTACTTC. Protein sequence: CASSERREFYSGSGYEQYF.